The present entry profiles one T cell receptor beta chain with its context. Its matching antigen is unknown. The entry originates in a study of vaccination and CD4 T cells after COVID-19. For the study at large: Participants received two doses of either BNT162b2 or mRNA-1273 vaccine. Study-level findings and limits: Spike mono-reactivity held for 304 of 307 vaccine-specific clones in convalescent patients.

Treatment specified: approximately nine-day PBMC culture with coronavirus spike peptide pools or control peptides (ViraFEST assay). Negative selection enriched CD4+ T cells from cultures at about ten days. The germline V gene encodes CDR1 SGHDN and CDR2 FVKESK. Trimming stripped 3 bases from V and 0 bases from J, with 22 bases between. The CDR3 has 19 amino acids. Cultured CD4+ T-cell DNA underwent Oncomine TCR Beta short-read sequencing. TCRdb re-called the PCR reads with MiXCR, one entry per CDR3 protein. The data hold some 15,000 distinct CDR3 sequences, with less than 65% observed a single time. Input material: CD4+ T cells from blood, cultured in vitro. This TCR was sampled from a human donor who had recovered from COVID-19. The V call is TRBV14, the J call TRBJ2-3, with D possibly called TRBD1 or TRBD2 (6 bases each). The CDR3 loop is CASSQGLEGVRLSTDTQYF. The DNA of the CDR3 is TGTGCCAGCAGCCAGGGGTTGGAGGGGGTCCGACTTAGCACAGATACGCAGTATTTT. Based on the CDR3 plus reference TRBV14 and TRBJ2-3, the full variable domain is EAGVTQFPSHSVIEKGQTVTLRCDPISGHDNLYWYRRVMGKEIKFLLHFVKESKQDESGMPNNRFLAERTGGTYSTLKVQPAELEDSGVYFCASSQGLEGVRLSTDTQYFGPGTRLTVL.